This T cell receptor beta chain is drawn from a study of blood T cells in healthy people across ages. Primed by a sample-barcoded 5' primer and a J-beta primer mix, a second PCR proceeded for 7 to 11 cycles. MiXCR was run by TCRdb on the 5' RACE reads, yielding one entry per CDR3 protein. The sample records about 930,000 distinct CDR3 sequences, approximately 32% being singletons. The CDR3 sequence is 16 residues long. Trimming took 3 bases from V and 12 from J, leaving 26 bases between them. Germline loops: CDR1 MGHDK, CDR2 SYGVNS. These data were also reused for a study on T cells of mothers and their children. From that report: Within related and unrelated pairs, thymic selection shapes TCR recombination output in a similar way.

This sequence originates from a woman between 35 and 50 years old in good health. Sequencing was done on a sample of blood. V usage is TRBV25-1 and J usage is TRBJ1-2; no definite D call. The CDR3 spells CASSDNIFGSPPGNTF. In DNA, the CDR3 is TGTGCCAGCAGTGATAACATCTTTGGGAGCCCTCCAGGTAACACCTTC.